The 32 T cell receptor beta chains below all came from one sample that was sequenced in a study of regulatory T cells in long-lasting Graves disease. Building of the TCR beta libraries involved iRepertoire HTBI primers and Arm-PCR of CDR3 regions. TCRdb reprocessed the multiplex PCR reads with MiXCR, giving one entry per CDR3 protein. The top ten hold about 18% of the sample, which has 620,000 or so distinct CDR3 sequences, approximately 15% seen once. Time point given: newly diagnosed GD, antithyroid drugs for less than 3 months. The authors made the TCR library using RNA they extracted from PBMCs. The same specimen was also included in a second study, on T cells in Graves' hyperthyroidism and ophthalmopathy.

Sequencing used peripheral blood mononuclear cells (PBMCs), obtained at new diagnosis, from a patient treated with antithyroid drugs. The receptors originated from a woman aged 30 to 39 with Graves disease.

There are many counts of this clonotype. The rearrangement joins TRBV7-3 to TRBJ1-1; possibly TRBD1 for D (6 bases). The CDR3 is 15 residues long. Germline V gene sequence: CDR1 SGHTA, CDR2 FQGTGA. V lost 0 bases, J lost 0 bases, and 8 bases lay in between. In nucleotides, the CDR3 is TGTGCCAGCAGCTTAACGGACAGCATGAACACTGAAGCTTTCTTT. Protein product: CASSLTDSMNTEAFF.

The genes are TRBV29-1 and TRBJ1-5; a possible D gene is TRBD1 (5 bases). The germline V and J ends were trimmed by 6 bases and 5 bases, with 8 bases remaining between them. Germline CDR1 and CDR2: SQVTM and ANQGSEA. The CDR3 is 11 amino acids. The CDR3 DNA reads TGCAGCGTGGGGGGGGATCAGCCCCAGCATTTT. Translation gives CSVGGDQPQHF.

This clonotype was picked up a small number of times. The chain joins TRBV9 to TRBJ2-5; 8 bases line up with TRBD2. The CDR3 is 16 amino acids. From germline, CDR1 is SGDLS and CDR2 YYNGEE. J gave up 2 bases and V 0 bases, and 6 bases lay outside the gene matches. As DNA, the CDR3 is TGTGCCAGCAGCGTAGCGTGGACTAGCAGGCAAGAGACCCAGTACTTC. Protein sequence: CASSVAWTSRQETQYF.

The V gene is TRBV4-1, the J gene TRBJ2-7, with TRBD1 as a possible D gene (5 bases). CDR1 and CDR2 (germline): MGHRA, YSYEKL. V lost 4 bases, J lost 3 bases, and 10 bases lay in between. This CDR3 has 13 amino acids. In DNA form, the CDR3 reads TGCGCCAGCAGCCGGTACCAGGGCTACGAGCAGTACTTC. Protein: CASSRYQGYEQYF.

As for this clonotype: Germline and junction disagree at one end, which may indicate a read error. V and J are TRBV28 and TRBJ2-7; D possibly corresponds to TRBD1 (6 bases). The CDR3 is 17 residues long. CDR1 and CDR2 from the germline V gene are MDHEN and SYDVKM. The CDR3 reads CASSFIWGQAFSHEQYF. CDR3 DNA: TGTGCCAGCAGTTTTATTTGGGGGCAGGCCTTCTCCCACGAGCAGTACTTC.

The rearrangement joins TRBV7-2 to TRBJ2-1; TRBD2 agrees at 7 bases. The CDR3 has 15 residues. Per germline, CDR1 SGHTA and CDR2 FQGNSA. V shed 5 bases, J shed 1 base, and the junction held 5 bases outside the gene matches. CDR3 sequence (DNA): TGTGCCAGCAGCGTCCTAGCGGCATCCTACAATGAGCAGTTCTTC. Protein product: CASSVLAASYNEQFF.

This clonotype occurred many times. The V and J genes are TRBV5-1 and TRBJ2-1; 8 nucleotides agree with TRBD2. The CDR3 extends over 15 amino acids. V lost 3 bases and J lost 2; bases outside the gene matches: 4. CDR1 and CDR2 from the germline V gene are SGHRS and YFSETQ. The CDR3 sequence: CASSSSGSPYNEQFF. The CDR3 bases are TGCGCCAGCAGCTCGAGCGGGAGCCCCTACAATGAGCAGTTCTTC.

This rearrangement joins TRBV20-1 to TRBJ1-6; D ambiguous. This CDR3 region has 13 residues. The V gene's germline CDR1 is DFQATT and CDR2 SNEGSKA (reference sequence). CDR3: CSARRVEGSPLHF. CDR3 sequence (DNA): TGCAGCGCCCGCCGGGTGGAAGGATCACCCCTCCACTTT.

This clonotype was observed many times. The chain combines TRBV28 with TRBJ1-5; the D is unclear. V shed 3 bases and J shed 13 bases, with 10 bases lying between them. This CDR3 is 11 amino acids long. In germline, CDR1 is MDHEN, CDR2 SYDVKM. The CDR3 is CASSFPAVQHF. As DNA, the CDR3 is TGTGCCAGCAGTTTCCCCGCCGTACAGCATTTT. The entire variable domain, with the rest obtained from reference TRBV28 and TRBJ1-5, is as follows: DVKVTQSSRYLVKRTGEKVFLECVQDMDHENMFWYRQDPGLGLRLIYFSYDVKMKEKGDIPEGYSVSREKKERFSLILESASTNQTSMYLCASSFPAVQHFGDGTRLSIL.

The V and J genes are TRBV6-2 or TRBV6-3 and TRBJ2-7; 12 nucleotides agree with TRBD1. This CDR3 spans 15 amino acids. Germline V gene sequence: CDR1 MNHEY, CDR2 SVGEGT. V trimming: 10 bases; J trimming: 4 bases; junction bases outside the gene matches: 11. DNA for the CDR3: TGTGCCACCGGACATCCGGGACAGGGGGCTTACGAGCAGTACTTC. Its translation is CATGHPGQGAYEQYF.

This clonotype was observed a handful of times. CDR3 amino acids: CASAQGLNEQFF. CDR3 DNA: TGCGCCAGCGCTCAGGGGCTCAATGAGCAGTTCTTC. This rearrangement joins TRBV5-1 to TRBJ2-1; maybe TRBD1 (6 bases). Germline V CDR1 and CDR2: SGHRS, YFSETQ. V lost 7 bases and J 6 bases, leaving 11 bases between the germline ends. The CDR3 is made up of 12 amino acids.

This sequence joins TRBV18 and TRBJ1-2, with TRBD1 as a possible D gene (5 bases). Germline CDR1 is KGHSH and CDR2 is LQKENI. This CDR3 is built from 13 residues. The ends were cut back, 5 bases at V and 7 bases at J, with 14 bases in the middle. CDR3 nucleotides: TGTGCCAGCTCATTCAGGGAAGACTCTGGCTACACCTTC. It is translated as CASSFREDSGYTF.

This clonotype was picked up many times. The V call is TRBV30, the J call TRBJ2-7; TRBD1 matches at 8 bases. Germline loops: CDR1 GTSNPN, CDR2 SVGIG (reference sequence). The CDR3 is made up of 14 amino acids. Trimming took 0 bases from V and 5 from J; bases not matched to a gene: 6. The CDR3 coding sequence is TGTGCCTGGAGTGTACGGGACAGGATCCACGAGCAGTACTTC. It yields the protein CAWSVRDRIHEQYF.

Ten or more counts support this clonotype. This rearrangement joins TRBV7-2 to TRBJ2-2; no clear D. Germline V CDR1 and CDR2: SGHTA, FQGNSA. V was trimmed by 0 bases and J by 2 bases, leaving 7 bases between them. The CDR3 is 15 amino acids. Here the CDR3 DNA reads TGTGCCAGCAGCTTAGCGGGGATAAACACCGGGGAGCTGTTTTTT. Translating it yields CASSLAGINTGELFF.

V and J are TRBV29-1 and TRBJ1-2; D is unclear. The germline V and J ends were trimmed by 2 bases and 2 bases, with 12 bases remaining between them. The CDR3 has 14 amino acids. Per the germline V gene, CDR1 is SQVTM and CDR2 is ANQGSEA. As DNA, the CDR3 is TGCAGCGTTGAATCACGCAGGACCAACTATGGCTACACCTTC. Its translation is CSVESRRTNYGYTF.

The sample holds many counts of this clonotype. The CDR3 loop is CASAQGVDSPLHF. The DNA for the CDR3 is TGTGCCAGCGCTCAGGGTGTGGATTCACCCCTCCACTTT. This chain uses TRBV7-2 with TRBJ1-6; a weak D match, TRBD1 (5 bases). CDR3 length equals 13 residues. From germline, CDR1 is SGHTA and CDR2 FQGNSA. The ends were cut back, 8 bases at V and 8 bases at J, with 13 bases in the middle.

This chain joins TRBV6-1 and TRBJ2-7; 7 bases line up with TRBD1. The CDR3 contains 13 residues. Germline lookup yields CDR1 MNHNS and CDR2 SASEGT. V was pared by 6 bases and J by 3 bases, with 5 bases of the junction left unmatched. The CDR3 loop reads CASREQGLYEQYF. CDR3 in DNA: TGTGCCAGCAGAGAACAGGGGCTCTACGAGCAGTACTTC.

The table lists this clonotype with a few counts. The rearrangement links TRBV20-1 to TRBJ2-2; 10 positions agree with TRBD2. Looked up from germline, CDR1 is DFQATT and CDR2 is SNEGSKA (reference sequence). Losses at the gene ends were 6 bases for V and 2 bases for J; bases not matched to a gene: 9. This CDR3 is 16 amino acids long. The DNA of the CDR3 is TGCAGTGCCACTGATGGACTAGCGGACAACACCGGGGAGCTGTTTTTT. This codes for CSATDGLADNTGELFF.

This clonotype was recorded at least ten times. This chain connects TRBV3-1 to TRBJ1-4, with TRBD1 matching over 8 bases. Trimming cost V 1 base and J 8 bases; bases outside gene matches: 6. The CDR3 consists of 15 residues. CDR1 is LGHDT, CDR2 YNNKEL, per germline (reference sequence). CDR3 protein: CASSQAGQVLEKLFF. The CDR3 nucleotides are TGTGCCAGCAGCCAAGCGGGACAGGTATTAGAAAAACTGTTTTTT.

J is TRBJ2-7 and V is TRBV29-1; 9 bases agree with TRBD2. The CDR3 is 14 amino acids. The germline gives CDR1 SQVTM, CDR2 ANQGSEA. V dropped 3 bases and J dropped 3; count of bases not matched to a gene: 6. This CDR3 is CSVEGLAPIYEQYF. In DNA form, the CDR3 reads TGCAGCGTTGAGGGACTAGCCCCGATCTACGAGCAGTACTTC.

Only a few counts were recorded for this clonotype. CDR3 in amino acids: CASSPGVGQETQYF. CDR3 nucleotides: TGTGCCAGCAGCCCGGGGGTCGGCCAAGAGACCCAGTACTTC. This chain uses TRBV11-3 with TRBJ2-5; D might be TRBD2 (6 bases). CDR3 length: 14 amino acids. Germline V gene lookup returns CDR1 SGHNT and CDR2 YENEEA. Trimming took 5 bases from V and 1 from J, leaving 11 bases between them. Full variable domain (outside the CDR3, taken from reference TRBV11-3 and TRBJ2-5): EAGVVQSPRYKIIEKKQPVAFWCNPISGHNTLYWYLQNLGQGPELLIRYENEEAVDDSQLPKDRFSAERLKGVDSTLKIQPAELGDSAVYLCASSPGVGQETQYFGPGTRLLVL.

Comments on this clonotype: Being one base from a much bigger clone, this may be a read error. The chain recombines TRBV18 with TRBJ1-2; a weak D match, TRBD1 (6 bases). The CDR3 length is 15 residues. Germline V gene sequence: CDR1 KGHSH, CDR2 LQKENI. Written as DNA, the CDR3 is TGTGTCAGCTCACCGGACAGATCGACGGGCTATGGCTACACCTTC. Residues: CVSSPDRSTGYGYTF.

This clonotype has a handful of counts. This chain uses TRBV11-2 with TRBJ2-1; D is uncertain. V lost 2 bases to trimming and J lost 0 bases, with 14 bases between them. CDR1 is SGHAT, CDR2 FQNNGV, per germline. This CDR3 has 17 residues. The CDR3 sequence: CASSLRFTPSSYNEQFF. The CDR3 coding sequence is TGTGCCAGCAGCTTAAGGTTCACCCCCAGCTCCTACAATGAGCAGTTCTTC. The full variable domain, rest sourced from reference TRBV11-2 and TRBJ2-1, is EAGVAQSPRYKIIEKRQSVAFWCNPISGHATLYWYQQILGQGPKLLIQFQNNGVVDDSQLPKDRFSAERLKGVDSTLKIQPAKLEDSAVYLCASSLRFTPSSYNEQFFGPGTRLTVL.

The chain combines TRBV4-1 with TRBJ2-3; weak D call: TRBD2 (6 bases). The CDR3 spans 15 residues. The V gene lost 3 bases and the J gene lost 5 bases, with 15 bases spanning the gap. The germline V gene encodes CDR1 MGHRA and CDR2 YSYEKL. CDR3 in amino acids: CASSQGSGAVDTQYF. For the CDR3, the DNA is TGCGCCAGCAGCCAGGGTAGCGGAGCGGTAGATACGCAGTATTTT.

In its sample, this clonotype was seen many times. The V call is TRBV28, the J call TRBJ2-7; D is perhaps TRBD2 (6 bases). This CDR3 is 12 amino acids long. Germline CDR1 MDHEN, CDR2 SYDVKM. The V end lost 4 bases, the J end lost 6 bases, and 10 bases lay between the germline ends. CDR3 coding DNA: TGTGCCAGCAGTTGGAGGGGTGTCGAGCAGTACTTC. This translates into CASSWRGVEQYF.

This clonotype was observed a handful of times. The chain carries TRBV20-1 and TRBJ2-7, with 9 nucleotides matching TRBD1. J was trimmed by 6 bases and V by 5 bases; bases with no gene match: 5. Germline assignment: CDR1 DFQATT and CDR2 SNEGSKA (reference sequence). CDR3 length: 12 amino acids. This CDR3 reads CSAWGQGSEQYF. DNA of the CDR3: TGCAGTGCTTGGGGACAGGGAAGCGAGCAGTACTTC.

This sequence joins TRBV5-1 and TRBJ2-1; no reliable D call. The CDR3 is made up of 16 amino acids. The germline gives CDR1 SGHRS, CDR2 YFSETQ. V lost 4 bases, J lost 9 bases, and 23 bases lay in between. The CDR3 DNA reads TGCGCCAGCAGCCCCATTGAGGCGGACGTGGCGAGTGAGCAGTTCTTC. Protein product: CASSPIEADVASEQFF.

This clonotype has at least ten counts. The genes are TRBV27 and TRBJ1-5; D unclear. V lost 3 bases and J lost 5, with 11 bases in between. Germline assignment: CDR1 MNHEY and CDR2 SMNVEV (reference sequence). The length of the CDR3 is 14 residues. CDR3 amino acids: CASSFLGPHQPQHF. The CDR3, as DNA: TGTGCCAGCAGTTTTTTAGGACCCCATCAGCCCCAGCATTTT.

This clonotype has ten or more counts. The chain recombines TRBV7-3 with TRBJ2-1; 7 nucleotides match TRBD2. The CDR3 covers 12 residues. After removal of 5 bases from V and 9 bases from J, the junction contained 4 bases not matched to a gene. Germline V CDR1 and CDR2: SGHTA, FQGTGA. The CDR3 loop reads CASSGGSGEQFF. As DNA, the CDR3 is TGTGCCAGCAGCGGCGGGAGCGGTGAGCAGTTCTTC.

In its sample, this clonotype was seen many times. The rearrangement uses TRBV20-1 and TRBJ1-5, with D perhaps TRBD1 (5 bases). CDR1 is DFQATT and CDR2 is SNEGSKA in the germline V gene (reference sequence). The CDR3 is made up of 13 amino acids. In DNA, the CDR3 is TGCAGCCCCGTCCACAGGCCTCATCAGCCCCAGCATTTT. This sequence encodes CSPVHRPHQPQHF.

This clonotype has at least ten counts. The chain combines TRBV2 with TRBJ2-3; the match to TRBD2 covers 11 bases. This CDR3 has 14 residues. The junction had 4 bases not matched to a gene; V was cut back by 8 bases and J by 3 bases. Germline V CDR1 and CDR2: SNHLY, FYNNEI. The CDR3 here is CASEWTSGTDTQYF. The CDR3 DNA sequence: TGTGCCAGCGAATGGACTAGCGGGACAGATACGCAGTATTTT. Complete variable domain (other parts from reference TRBV2 and TRBJ2-3): EPEVTQTPSHQVTQMGQEVILRCVPISNHLYFYWYRQILGQKVEFLVSFYNNEISEKSEIFDDQFSVERPDGSNFTLKIRSTKLEDSAMYFCASEWTSGTDTQYFGPGTRLTVL.

DNA of the CDR3: TGCAGTGCTAAACTAGCGGGAGGTTGGAGCTCCTACAATGAGCAGTTCTTC. Its protein is CSAKLAGGWSSYNEQFF. The chain combines TRBV20-1 with TRBJ2-1, with 12 bases matching TRBD2. The CDR3 sequence is 17 residues long. Per the germline V gene, CDR1 is DFQATT and CDR2 is SNEGSKA (reference sequence). Losses at the gene ends were 4 bases for V and 0 bases for J; bases not matched to a gene: 7.